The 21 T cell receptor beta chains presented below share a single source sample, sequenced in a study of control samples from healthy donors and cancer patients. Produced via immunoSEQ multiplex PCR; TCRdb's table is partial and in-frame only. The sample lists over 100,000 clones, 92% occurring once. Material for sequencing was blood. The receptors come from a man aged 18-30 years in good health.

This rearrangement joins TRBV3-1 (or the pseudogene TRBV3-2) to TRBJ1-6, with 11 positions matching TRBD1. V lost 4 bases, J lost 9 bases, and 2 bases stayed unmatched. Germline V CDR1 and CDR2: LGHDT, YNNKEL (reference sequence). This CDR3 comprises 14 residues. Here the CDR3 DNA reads TGTGCCAGCAGCCGGGGGACAGGGGGTTCACCCCTCCACTTT. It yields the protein CASSRGTGGSPLHF.

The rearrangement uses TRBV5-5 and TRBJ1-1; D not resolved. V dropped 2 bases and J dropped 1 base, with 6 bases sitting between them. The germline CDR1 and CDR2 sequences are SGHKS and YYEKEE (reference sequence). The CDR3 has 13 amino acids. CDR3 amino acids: CASSLIENTEAFF. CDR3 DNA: TGTGCCAGCAGCTTAATCGAGAACACTGAAGCTTTCTTT.

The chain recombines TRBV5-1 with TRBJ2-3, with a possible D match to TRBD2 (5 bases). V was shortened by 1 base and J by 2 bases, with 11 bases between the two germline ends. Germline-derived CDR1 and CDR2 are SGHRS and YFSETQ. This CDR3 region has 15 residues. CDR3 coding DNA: TGCGCCAGCAGCTTGCGGGGTGGGAACACAGATACGCAGTATTTT. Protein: CASSLRGGNTDTQYF.

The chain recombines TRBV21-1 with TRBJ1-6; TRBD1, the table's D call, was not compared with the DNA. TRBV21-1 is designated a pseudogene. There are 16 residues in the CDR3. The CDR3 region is CASSKPQGFRNSPLHF. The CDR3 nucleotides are TGTGCCAGCAGCAAACCGCAGGGGTTCCGGAATTCACCCCTCCACTTT.

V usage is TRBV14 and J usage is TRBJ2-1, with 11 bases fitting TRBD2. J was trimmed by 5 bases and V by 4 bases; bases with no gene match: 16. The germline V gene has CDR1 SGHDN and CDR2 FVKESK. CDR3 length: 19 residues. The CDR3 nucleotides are TGTGCCAGCAGCCCCCCGTGGAAGTCTAGCGGGGGGACTCACAATGAGCAGTTCTTC. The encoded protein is CASSPPWKSSGGTHNEQFF.

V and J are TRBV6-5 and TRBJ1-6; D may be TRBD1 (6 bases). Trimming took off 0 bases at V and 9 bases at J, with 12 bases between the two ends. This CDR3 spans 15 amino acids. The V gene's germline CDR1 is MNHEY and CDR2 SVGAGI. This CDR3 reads CASSYSRTGISPLHF. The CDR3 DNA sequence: TGTGCCAGCAGTTACTCGCGTACAGGGATTTCACCCCTCCACTTT.

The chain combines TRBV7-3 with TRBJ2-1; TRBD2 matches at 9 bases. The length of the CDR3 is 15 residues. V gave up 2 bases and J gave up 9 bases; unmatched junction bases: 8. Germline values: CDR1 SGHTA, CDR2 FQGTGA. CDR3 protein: CASSLAGGPVVEQFF. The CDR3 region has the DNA TGTGCCAGCAGCTTAGCGGGGGGGCCGGTGGTTGAGCAGTTCTTC.

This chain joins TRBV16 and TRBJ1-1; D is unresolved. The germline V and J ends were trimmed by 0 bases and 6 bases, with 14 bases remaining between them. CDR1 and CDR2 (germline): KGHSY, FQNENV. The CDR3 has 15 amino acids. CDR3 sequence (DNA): TGTGCCAGCAGCCAATCCAACCCGCTGGAGGCTGAAGCTTTCTTT. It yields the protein CASSQSNPLEAEAFF. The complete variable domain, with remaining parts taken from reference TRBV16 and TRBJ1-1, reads GEEVAQTPKHLVRGEGQKAKLYCAPIKGHSYVFWYQQVLKNEFKFLISFQNENVFDETGMPKERFSAKCLPNSPCSLEIQATKLEDSAVYFCASSQSNPLEAEAFFGQGTRLTVV.

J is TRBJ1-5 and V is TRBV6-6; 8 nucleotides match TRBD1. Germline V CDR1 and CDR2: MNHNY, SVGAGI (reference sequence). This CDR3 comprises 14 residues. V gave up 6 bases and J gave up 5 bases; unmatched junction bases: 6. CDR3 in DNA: TGTGCCAGCAGAACGGGGACAGGAGATCAGCCCCAGCATTTT. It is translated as CASRTGTGDQPQHF.

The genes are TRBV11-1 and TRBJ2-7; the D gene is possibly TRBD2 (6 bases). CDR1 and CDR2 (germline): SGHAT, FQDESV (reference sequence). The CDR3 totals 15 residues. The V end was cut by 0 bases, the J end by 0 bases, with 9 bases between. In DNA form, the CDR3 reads TGTGCCAGCAGCTTAGCTCCGGGACTCTCCTACGAGCAGTACTTC. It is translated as CASSLAPGLSYEQYF.

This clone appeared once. As DNA, the CDR3 is TGTGCCACCAGCAGAGATAGACAGGGGAGTTCACCCCTCCACTTT. The encoded protein is CATSRDRQGSSPLHF. This rearrangement joins TRBV15 to TRBJ1-6; 8 bases map to TRBD1. The CDR3 consists of 15 residues. Germline CDR1 LNHNV, CDR2 YYDKDF (reference sequence). J was trimmed by 9 bases and V by 0 bases; bases with no gene match: 4.

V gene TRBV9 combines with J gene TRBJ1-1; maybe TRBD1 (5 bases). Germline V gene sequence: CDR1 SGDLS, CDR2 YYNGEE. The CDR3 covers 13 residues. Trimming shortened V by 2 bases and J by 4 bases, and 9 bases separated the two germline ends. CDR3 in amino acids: CASSVGRVTEAFF. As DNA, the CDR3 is TGTGCCAGCAGCGTTGGCAGGGTCACTGAAGCTTTCTTT.

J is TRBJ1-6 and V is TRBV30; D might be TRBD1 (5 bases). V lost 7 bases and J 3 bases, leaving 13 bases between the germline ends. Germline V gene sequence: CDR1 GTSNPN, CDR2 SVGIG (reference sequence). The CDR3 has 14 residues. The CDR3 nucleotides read TGTGCCTCGACGACAGCTGGCTATAATTCACCCCTCCACTTT. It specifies CASTTAGYNSPLHF.

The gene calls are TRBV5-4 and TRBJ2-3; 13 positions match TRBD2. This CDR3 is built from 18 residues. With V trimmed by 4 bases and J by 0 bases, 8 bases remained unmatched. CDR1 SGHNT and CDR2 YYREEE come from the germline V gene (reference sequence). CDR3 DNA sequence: TGTGCCAGCAGCCTAGGACTAGCGGGGGTTACCAGCACAGATACGCAGTATTTT. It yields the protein CASSLGLAGVTSTDTQYF.

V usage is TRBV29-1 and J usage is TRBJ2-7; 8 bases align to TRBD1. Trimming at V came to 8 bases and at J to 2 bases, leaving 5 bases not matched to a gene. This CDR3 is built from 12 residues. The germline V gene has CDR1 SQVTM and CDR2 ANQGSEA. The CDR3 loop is CSRWTGPYEQYF. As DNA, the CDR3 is TGCAGCCGTTGGACAGGGCCCTACGAGCAGTACTTC.

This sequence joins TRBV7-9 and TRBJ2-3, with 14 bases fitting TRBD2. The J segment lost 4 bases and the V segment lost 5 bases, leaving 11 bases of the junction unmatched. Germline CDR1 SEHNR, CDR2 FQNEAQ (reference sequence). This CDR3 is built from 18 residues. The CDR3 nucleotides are TGTGCCAGCAGCCTGACTAGCGGGGGGGCTATTGGCGCAGATACGCAGTATTTT. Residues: CASSLTSGGAIGADTQYF.

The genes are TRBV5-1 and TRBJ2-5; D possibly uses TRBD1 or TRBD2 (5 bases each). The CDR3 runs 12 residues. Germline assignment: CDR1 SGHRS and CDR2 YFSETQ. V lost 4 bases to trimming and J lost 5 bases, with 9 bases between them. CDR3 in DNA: TGCGCCAGCAGCCGGGGCAAGGAGACCCAGTACTTC. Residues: CASSRGKETQYF.

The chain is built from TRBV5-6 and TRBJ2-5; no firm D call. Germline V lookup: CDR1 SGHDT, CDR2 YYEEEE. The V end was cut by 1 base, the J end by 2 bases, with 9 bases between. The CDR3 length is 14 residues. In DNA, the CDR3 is TGTGCCAGCAGCTTGACGCGTAGACAAGAGACCCAGTACTTC. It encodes CASSLTRRQETQYF.

In nucleotides, the CDR3 is TGTGCCAGTAGTATAGTCCCTGACAGGTCACCCCTCCACTTT. Residues: CASSIVPDRSPLHF. V usage is TRBV19 and J usage is TRBJ1-6, with D perhaps TRBD1 (6 bases). Trimming removed 1 base from V and 10 bases from J, with 11 bases in between. This CDR3 spans 14 amino acids. Germline V gene sequence: CDR1 LNHDA, CDR2 SQIVND (reference sequence).

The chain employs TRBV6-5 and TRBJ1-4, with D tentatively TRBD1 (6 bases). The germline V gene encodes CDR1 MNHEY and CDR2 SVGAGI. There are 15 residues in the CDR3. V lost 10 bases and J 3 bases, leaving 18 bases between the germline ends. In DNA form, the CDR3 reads TGTGCCAACCGAGGGGGGCGGTCGGCTAATGAAAAACTGTTTTTT. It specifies CANRGGRSANEKLFF.

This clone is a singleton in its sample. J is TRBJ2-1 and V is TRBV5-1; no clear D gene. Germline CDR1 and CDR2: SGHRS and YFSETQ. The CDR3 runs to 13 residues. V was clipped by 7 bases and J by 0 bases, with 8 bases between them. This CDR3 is CASSGSSYNEQFF. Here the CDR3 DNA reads TGCGCCAGCTCGGGCAGCTCCTACAATGAGCAGTTCTTC.